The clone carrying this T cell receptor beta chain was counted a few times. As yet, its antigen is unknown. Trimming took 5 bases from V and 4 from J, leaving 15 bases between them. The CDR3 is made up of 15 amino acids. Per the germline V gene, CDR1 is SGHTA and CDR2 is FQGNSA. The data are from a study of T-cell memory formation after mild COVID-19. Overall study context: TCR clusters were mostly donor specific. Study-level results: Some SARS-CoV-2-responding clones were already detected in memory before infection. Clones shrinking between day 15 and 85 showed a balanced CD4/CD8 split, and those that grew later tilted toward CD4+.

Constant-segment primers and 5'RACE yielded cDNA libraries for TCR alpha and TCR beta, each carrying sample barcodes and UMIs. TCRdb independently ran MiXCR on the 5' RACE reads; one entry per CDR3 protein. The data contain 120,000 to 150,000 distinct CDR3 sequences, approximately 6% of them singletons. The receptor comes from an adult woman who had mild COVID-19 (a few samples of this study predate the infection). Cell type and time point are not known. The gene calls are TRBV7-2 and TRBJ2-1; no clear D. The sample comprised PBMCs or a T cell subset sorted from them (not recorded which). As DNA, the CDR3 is TGTGCCAGCAGCACGAATCCGGACGGATACAATGAGCAGTTCTTC. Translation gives CASSTNPDGYNEQFF.